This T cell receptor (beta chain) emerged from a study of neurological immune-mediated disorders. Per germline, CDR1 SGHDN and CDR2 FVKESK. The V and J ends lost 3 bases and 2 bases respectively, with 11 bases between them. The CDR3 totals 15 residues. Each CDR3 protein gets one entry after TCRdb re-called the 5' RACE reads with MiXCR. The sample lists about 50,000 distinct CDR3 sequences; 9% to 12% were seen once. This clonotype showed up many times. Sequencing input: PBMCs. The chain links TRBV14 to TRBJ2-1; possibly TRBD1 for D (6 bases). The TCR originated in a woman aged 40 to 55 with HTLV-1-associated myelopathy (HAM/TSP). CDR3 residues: CASSHLAGAYNEQFF. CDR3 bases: TGTGCCAGCAGCCACTTGGCAGGGGCCTACAATGAGCAGTTCTTC.